This is a list of T cell receptor beta chains from one sample in a study of T-cell memory formation after mild COVID-19. One entry per CDR3 protein, called by TCRdb with MiXCR from the 5' RACE reads. The table lists about 440,000 distinct CDR3 sequences, 15% to 25% of them singletons. The sample consisted of PBMCs or a T cell subset sorted from them (not recorded which). Every receptor here comes from an adult woman who had mild COVID-19 (a few samples of this study predate the infection). Cell type and time point are not known. CDR3s include the opening cysteine and the closing phenylalanine or tryptophan. The order of the fields is clone size, D gene, V gene, J gene, CDR3 protein, CDR3 DNA. A D gene is named only where the DNA matches it firmly. Rows give clone size only sometimes, using once, few, many, or a class for an expanded clone.

clone size: few; D gene: .; V gene: TRBV4-1; J gene: TRBJ2-2; CDR3 protein: CASSPVGELFF; CDR3 DNA: TGCGCCAGCAGCCCCGTTGGGGAGCTGTTTTTT
clone size: .; D gene: TRBD2; V gene: TRBV9; J gene: TRBJ2-1; CDR3 protein: CASSVGTSGGGEQFF; CDR3 DNA: TGTGCCAGCAGCGTTGGGACTAGCGGGGGGGGTGAGCAGTTCTTC
clone size: few; D gene: TRBD2; V gene: TRBV27; J gene: TRBJ2-1; CDR3 protein: CASRSGLAYNEQFF; CDR3 DNA: TGTGCCAGCAGGTCGGGACTAGCCTACAATGAGCAGTTCTTC
clone size: few; D gene: TRBD1; V gene: TRBV20-1; J gene: TRBJ2-7; CDR3 protein: CSARDRAGGGYEQYF; CDR3 DNA: TGCAGTGCTAGAGATCGGGCAGGGGGCGGGTACGAGCAGTACTTC
clone size: .; D gene: TRBD2; V gene: TRBV27; J gene: TRBJ2-1; CDR3 protein: CASSTGTSGRDEQFF; CDR3 DNA: TGTGCCAGCAGTACCGGGACTAGCGGGAGAGACGAGCAGTTCTTC
clone size: many; D gene: .; V gene: TRBV5-1; J gene: TRBJ2-1; CDR3 protein: CASSSQGTPYNEQFF; CDR3 DNA: TGCGCCAGCAGCTCCCAGGGGACCCCTTACAATGAGCAGTTCTTC
clone size: .; D gene: .; V gene: TRBV29-1; J gene: TRBJ2-7; CDR3 protein: CSVEEEAPYEQYF; CDR3 DNA: TGCAGCGTTGAAGAGGAAGCTCCCTACGAGCAGTACTTC
clone size: .; D gene: .; V gene: TRBV7-3; J gene: TRBJ2-2; CDR3 protein: CASSLTPGLPTGELFF; CDR3 DNA: TGTGCCAGCAGCTTAACGCCTGGACTTCCTACCGGGGAGCTGTTTTTT
clone size: .; D gene: .; V gene: TRBV9; J gene: TRBJ2-3; CDR3 protein: CASSPGPDTQYF; CDR3 DNA: TGTGCCAGCAGCCCAGGGCCAGATACGCAGTATTTT
clone size: .; D gene: TRBD2; V gene: TRBV9; J gene: TRBJ2-7; CDR3 protein: CASSPRVAGEQYF; CDR3 DNA: TGTGCCAGCAGCCCTAGGGTAGCGGGGGAGCAGTACTTC
clone size: .; D gene: TRBD1; V gene: TRBV6-5; J gene: TRBJ2-7; CDR3 protein: CASSPPPGTASYEQYF; CDR3 DNA: TGTGCCAGCAGCCCACCGCCCGGGACAGCGTCCTACGAGCAGTACTTC
clone size: few; D gene: .; V gene: TRBV15; J gene: TRBJ2-7; CDR3 protein: CATSTDSFYEQYF; CDR3 DNA: TGTGCCACCAGCACCGACTCATTCTACGAGCAGTACTTC
clone size: few; D gene: .; V gene: TRBV12-3/TRBV12-4; J gene: TRBJ2-3; CDR3 protein: CASSLLGNPTDTQYF; CDR3 DNA: TGTGCCAGCAGTTTGTTAGGAAACCCCACAGATACGCAGTATTTT
clone size: .; D gene: .; V gene: TRBV7-3; J gene: TRBJ2-1; CDR3 protein: CASSLKVSAYNEQFF; CDR3 DNA: TGTGCCAGCAGCTTAAAGGTGTCGGCATACAATGAGCAGTTCTTC
clone size: many; D gene: .; V gene: TRBV25-1; J gene: TRBJ2-5; CDR3 protein: CASSAGGPGKETQYF; CDR3 DNA: TGTGCCAGCAGTGCTGGGGGGCCGGGGAAAGAGACCCAGTACTTC
clone size: .; D gene: TRBD2; V gene: TRBV20-1; J gene: TRBJ2-3; CDR3 protein: CSAQLAGGPDTQYF; CDR3 DNA: TGCAGTGCCCAACTAGCGGGAGGGCCGGATACGCAGTATTTT
clone size: few; D gene: TRBD2; V gene: TRBV7-9; J gene: TRBJ2-1; CDR3 protein: CASSSAGTRRNNEQFF; CDR3 DNA: TGTGCCAGCAGCTCCGCCGGGACTAGGAGGAACAATGAGCAGTTCTTC
clone size: few; D gene: .; V gene: TRBV1; J gene: TRBJ2-3; CDR3 protein: CTSSQDYQKDTQYF; CDR3 DNA: TGCACCAGCAGCCAAGATTACCAAAAAGATACGCAGTATTTT
clone size: .; D gene: TRBD2; V gene: TRBV4-3; J gene: TRBJ2-5; CDR3 protein: CASSHGLAGSPQETQYF; CDR3 DNA: TGCGCCAGCAGCCATGGACTAGCGGGGTCCCCCCAAGAGACCCAGTACTTC
clone size: .; D gene: .; V gene: TRBV5-6; J gene: TRBJ2-7; CDR3 protein: CASSYTHSYEQYF; CDR3 DNA: TGTGCCAGCAGCTACACTCACTCCTACGAGCAGTACTTC
clone size: few; D gene: .; V gene: TRBV7-9; J gene: TRBJ1-1; CDR3 protein: CASSLAADEAFF; CDR3 DNA: TGTGCCAGCAGCTTAGCGGCGGATGAAGCTTTCTTT
clone size: many; D gene: .; V gene: TRBV9; J gene: TRBJ2-7; CDR3 protein: CASSVVPGDLYEQYF; CDR3 DNA: TGTGCCAGCAGCGTAGTGCCAGGGGACCTCTACGAGCAGTACTTC
clone size: few; D gene: .; V gene: TRBV7-2; J gene: TRBJ2-1; CDR3 protein: CASSRKVVNRQTYNEQFF; CDR3 DNA: TGTGCCAGCAGCAGAAAAGTCGTGAACCGCCAAACGTACAATGAGCAGTTCTTC